This passage covers 6 T cell receptor beta chains from one sample sequenced in a study of T cell clones after liver transplantation. Sequencing was performed with immunoSEQ multiplex PCR; in TCRdb, only in-frame clones are kept and a portion is missing. The sample carries some 75,000 clones, roughly 80% recorded once. Specimen: CD4+ T cells from blood, collected before liver transplant. All receptors come from a human donor who received a liver transplant.

The J gene is TRBJ2-1, the V gene TRBV7-2; the D is unclear. CDR1 is SGHTA and CDR2 is FQGNSA in the germline V gene. The CDR3 runs to 14 residues. The V and J ends lost 6 bases and 6 bases respectively, with 15 bases between them. CDR3 region: CASRYASRVNEQFF. CDR3 coding DNA: TGTGCCAGCAGGTACGCCTCCCGGGTCAATGAGCAGTTCTTC.

The chain combines TRBV19 with TRBJ2-1, with 10 bases aligning to TRBD2. After removal of 10 bases from V and 9 bases from J, the junction contained 15 bases not matched to a gene. The CDR3 is 15 residues long. Per the germline V gene, CDR1 is LNHDA and CDR2 is SQIVND (reference sequence). CDR3 in amino acids: CATLPSRAGGIEQFF. The CDR3 nucleotides are TGTGCCACCCTACCAAGCCGAGCGGGAGGGATTGAGCAGTTCTTC.

V gene TRBV5-1 combines with J gene TRBJ2-3; 12 bases map to TRBD2. Trimming at V came to 3 bases and at J to 3 bases, leaving 5 bases not matched to a gene. Germline CDR1 is SGHRS and CDR2 is YFSETQ. The CDR3 runs to 16 residues. DNA of the CDR3: TGCGCCAGCAGCTCATGGACTAGCGGGAATACAGATACGCAGTATTTT. This codes for CASSSWTSGNTDTQYF.

The chain recombines TRBV27 with TRBJ2-5; D may be TRBD1 (8 bases). Germline assignment: CDR1 MNHEY and CDR2 SMNVEV (reference sequence). The CDR3 has 15 amino acids. V was trimmed by 7 bases and J by 1 base, leaving 16 bases between them. The CDR3 nucleotides read TGTGCCAGCACAAGGGGGGGGACAGGCCAAGAGACCCAGTACTTC. Protein sequence: CASTRGGTGQETQYF.

This chain uses TRBV18 with TRBJ1-5; maybe TRBD1 (5 bases). CDR3 length: 16 residues. CDR1 and CDR2 (germline): KGHSH, LQKENI. V was pared by 3 bases and J by 1 base, with 13 bases between. The CDR3 sequence is CASSPSQGPSNQPQHF. The CDR3 DNA reads TGTGCCAGCTCACCGTCTCAGGGACCGAGCAATCAGCCCCAGCATTTT.

V is TRBV7-2 and J is TRBJ1-2; D is unclear. V lost 2 bases and J lost 7, with 14 bases in between. In germline, CDR1 is SGHTA, CDR2 FQGNSA. The CDR3 contains 14 residues. The CDR3 region has the DNA TGTGCCAGCAGCTTAAGGGTTTTGACTCGTGGCTACACCTTC. Its translation: CASSLRVLTRGYTF.